The present TCR beta chain was sequenced within a study of blood T cell repertoires in COVID-19. V shed 5 bases and J shed 3 bases, with 11 bases lying between them. The CDR3 contains 14 residues. Germline CDR1 and CDR2: MDHEN and SYDVKM. Per the study methods: From reference gene primer amplification, estimates of nucleated cell counts were derived. Sequencing used immunoSEQ multiplex PCR; TCRdb keeps in-frame clones, though not all of them. From that table come the V and J calls and clone size; the DNA was used to work out D and trimming. The table includes fewer than 300,000 clones, about 83% detected once.

The sequence derives from a woman aged 45-59 years who had recovered from COVID-19. Specimen: peripheral blood. The chain employs TRBV28 and TRBJ1-5; no clear D. The CDR3 nucleotides are TGTGCCAGCAGTGCGAGCACCTACAATCAGCCCCAGCATTTT. Its protein product is CASSASTYNQPQHF.